The 7 T cell receptor beta chains below come from one sample, sequenced in a study of response to subunit inactivated influenza vaccine. TCRdb re-derived calls from the RT-PCR reads in MiXCR, one entry per CDR3 protein. The sample includes roughly 620,000 distinct CDR3 sequences, roughly 12% of them seen just once. In addition, the sample was reused for a study of T cells expressing NK-cell markers. Turning to that study: What made the TCR beta cDNA was 5'RACE template switching with UMIs.

The sample consisted of PBMCs from blood, taken on the day of vaccination. The receptors here all came from a man aged 50 or older who received an inactivated influenza vaccine.

This chain joins TRBV11-2 and TRBJ2-3; TRBD2 matches at 7 bases. Trimming took 2 bases from V and 6 from J; bases not matched to a gene: 5. The CDR3 is 14 amino acids. Germline V lookup: CDR1 SGHAT, CDR2 FQNNGV. For the CDR3, the DNA is TGTGCCAGCAGCTTAACTCCCGGGGGGGATACGCAGTATTTT. Its protein product is CASSLTPGGDTQYF. Full variable domain (missing parts from reference TRBV11-2 and TRBJ2-3): EAGVAQSPRYKIIEKRQSVAFWCNPISGHATLYWYQQILGQGPKLLIQFQNNGVVDDSQLPKDRFSAERLKGVDSTLKIQPAKLEDSAVYLCASSLTPGGDTQYFGPGTRLTVL.

This sequence joins TRBV20-1 and TRBJ2-4; D is undetermined. The CDR3 runs 13 residues. Trimming removed 0 bases from V and 6 bases from J, with 9 bases in between. Germline CDR1 DFQATT, CDR2 SNEGSKA (reference sequence). CDR3 sequence reads: CSARDTPGNIQYF. Here the CDR3 DNA reads TGCAGTGCTAGAGATACCCCGGGAAACATTCAGTACTTC.

The rearrangement links TRBV3-1 to TRBJ1-1; 8 nucleotides align to TRBD1. CDR3 length equals 16 residues. Looked up from germline, CDR1 is LGHDT and CDR2 is YNNKEL (reference sequence). The ends lost 2 bases at V and 2 bases at J; junction bases unmatched: 7. CDR3 in amino acids: CASSQIDRGRNTEAFF. Here the CDR3 DNA reads TGTGCCAGCAGCCAAATTGACAGGGGCCGCAACACTGAAGCTTTCTTT.

The J gene is TRBJ1-5, the V gene TRBV12-3 or TRBV12-4; possibly TRBD1 for D (6 bases). This CDR3 has 15 residues. V was clipped by 4 bases and J by 1 base, with 11 bases between them. This chain's CDR3 is CASSSGAESNQPQHF. CDR3 DNA: TGTGCCAGCAGTTCAGGGGCCGAGAGCAATCAGCCCCAGCATTTT.

V gene TRBV7-6 combines with J gene TRBJ2-1; possibly TRBD1 or TRBD2 for D (6 bases each). The V end lost 2 bases, the J end lost 10 bases, and 15 bases lay between the germline ends. Germline CDR1 is SGHVS and CDR2 is FNYEAQ. CDR3 size: 14 residues. The CDR3 nucleotides read TGTGCCAGCAGCTTAATCCCGACAGGAGGGGAGCAGTTCTTC. Translated, it gives CASSLIPTGGEQFF.

The V and J genes are TRBV6-1 and TRBJ2-6, with 10 bases aligning to TRBD2. Per the germline V gene, CDR1 is MNHNS and CDR2 is SASEGT. V shed 6 bases, J shed 4 bases, and the junction held 6 bases outside the gene matches. The CDR3 is made up of 16 amino acids. The CDR3 region has the DNA TGTGCCAGCAGCTCCAGCGGGGGGGCAGGGGCCAACGTCCTGACTTTC. This gives the protein CASSSSGGAGANVLTF.

The rearrangement links TRBV12-3 or TRBV12-4 to TRBJ2-1; 8 nucleotides match TRBD2. The CDR3 consists of 15 residues. Losses at the gene ends were 6 bases for V and 6 bases for J; bases not matched to a gene: 10. In DNA, the CDR3 is TGTGCCAGCAGAAAAGAAACTAGCGGTGTCAATGAGCAGTTCTTC. Its translation: CASRKETSGVNEQFF.